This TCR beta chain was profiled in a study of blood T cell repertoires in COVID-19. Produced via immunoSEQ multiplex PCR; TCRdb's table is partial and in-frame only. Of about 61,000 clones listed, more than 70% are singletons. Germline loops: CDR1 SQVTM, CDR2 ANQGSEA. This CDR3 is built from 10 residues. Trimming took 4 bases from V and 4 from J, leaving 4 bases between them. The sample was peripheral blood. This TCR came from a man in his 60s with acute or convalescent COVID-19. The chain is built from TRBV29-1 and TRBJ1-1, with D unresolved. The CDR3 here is CSVVSTEAFF. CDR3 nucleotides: TGCAGCGTTGTCAGCACTGAAGCTTTCTTT.